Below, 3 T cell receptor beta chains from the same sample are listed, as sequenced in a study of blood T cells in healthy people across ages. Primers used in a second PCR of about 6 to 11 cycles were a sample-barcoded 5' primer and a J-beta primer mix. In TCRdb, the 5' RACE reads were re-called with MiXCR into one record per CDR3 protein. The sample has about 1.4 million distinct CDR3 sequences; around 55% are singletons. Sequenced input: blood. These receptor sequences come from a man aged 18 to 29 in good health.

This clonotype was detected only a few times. CDR3 in amino acids: CASSEGTDLHF. The CDR3 nucleotides are TGTGCCAGCAGCGAAGGGACAGATCTCCACTTT. The chain links TRBV4-2 to TRBJ1-6, with 7 positions matching TRBD1. The CDR3 consists of 11 residues. Trimming at V came to 5 bases and at J to 16 bases, leaving 5 bases not matched to a gene. CDR1 LGHNA and CDR2 YNFKEQ come from the germline V gene.

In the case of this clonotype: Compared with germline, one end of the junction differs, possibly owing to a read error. The CDR3 spells CSAVRVEQFF. The CDR3 nucleotides are TGTAGTGCTGTCAGGGTTGAGCAGTTCTTC. The rearrangement links TRBV20-1 to TRBJ2-1; a possible D gene is TRBD1 (5 bases). Germline CDR1 DFQATT, CDR2 SNEGSKA (reference sequence). This CDR3 has 10 amino acids.

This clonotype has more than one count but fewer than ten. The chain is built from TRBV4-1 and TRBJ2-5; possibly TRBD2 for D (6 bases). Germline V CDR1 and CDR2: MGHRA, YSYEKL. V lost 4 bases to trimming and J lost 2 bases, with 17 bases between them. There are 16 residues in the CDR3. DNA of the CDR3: TGCGCCAGCAGCCCCCAAGGAGGGGTGCTGCAAGAGACCCAGTACTTC. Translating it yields CASSPQGGVLQETQYF.